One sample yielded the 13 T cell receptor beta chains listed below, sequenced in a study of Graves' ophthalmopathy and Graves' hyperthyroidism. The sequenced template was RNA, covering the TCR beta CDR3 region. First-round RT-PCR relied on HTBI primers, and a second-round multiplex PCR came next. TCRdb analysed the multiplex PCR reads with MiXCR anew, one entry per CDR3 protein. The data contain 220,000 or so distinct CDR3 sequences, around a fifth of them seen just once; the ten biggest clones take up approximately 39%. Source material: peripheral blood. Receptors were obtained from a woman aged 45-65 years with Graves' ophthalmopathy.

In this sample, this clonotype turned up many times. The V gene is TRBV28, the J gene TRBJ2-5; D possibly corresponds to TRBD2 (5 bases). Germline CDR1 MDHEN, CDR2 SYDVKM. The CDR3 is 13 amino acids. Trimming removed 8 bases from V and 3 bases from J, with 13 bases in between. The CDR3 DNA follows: TGTGCCAGCGAAAGGCGGGTAGAAGAGACCCAGTACTTC. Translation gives CASERRVEETQYF.

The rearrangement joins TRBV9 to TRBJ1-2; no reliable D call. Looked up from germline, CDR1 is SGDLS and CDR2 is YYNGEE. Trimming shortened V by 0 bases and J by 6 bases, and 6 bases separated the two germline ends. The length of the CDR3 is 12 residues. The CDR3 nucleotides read TGTGCCAGCAGCGTAGGAGGGAATGGCTACACCTTC. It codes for CASSVGGNGYTF.

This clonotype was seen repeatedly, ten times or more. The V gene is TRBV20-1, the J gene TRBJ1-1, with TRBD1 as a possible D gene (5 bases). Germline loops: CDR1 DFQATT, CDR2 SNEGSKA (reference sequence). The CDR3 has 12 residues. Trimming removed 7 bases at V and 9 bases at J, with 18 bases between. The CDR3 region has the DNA TGCAGTGAAATTAGGGGTGCAGGGAAAGCTTTCTTT. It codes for CSEIRGAGKAFF.

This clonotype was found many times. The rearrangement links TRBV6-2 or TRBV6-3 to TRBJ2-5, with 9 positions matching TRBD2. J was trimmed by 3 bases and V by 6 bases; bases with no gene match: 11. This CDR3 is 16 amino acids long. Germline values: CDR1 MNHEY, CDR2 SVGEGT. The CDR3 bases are TGTGCCAGCAGCCCTGGTGGGGCTAGCGGGGAAGAGACCCAGTACTTC. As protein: CASSPGGASGEETQYF.

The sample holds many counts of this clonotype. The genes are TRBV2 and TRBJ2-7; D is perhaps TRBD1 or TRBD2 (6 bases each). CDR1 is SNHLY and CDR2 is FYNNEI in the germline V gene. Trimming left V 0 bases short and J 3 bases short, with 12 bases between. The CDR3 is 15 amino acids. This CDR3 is CASSEAPRGGYEQYF. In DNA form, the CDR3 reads TGTGCCAGCAGTGAAGCGCCCAGGGGAGGCTACGAGCAGTACTTC.

CDR3 DNA sequence: TGTGCCTGGGGGGCGGAATACCGTTCGTACTTC. As protein: CAWGAEYRSYF. This chain joins TRBV30 and TRBJ2-7; perhaps TRBD1 as D (5 bases). The V gene's germline CDR1 is GTSNPN and CDR2 SVGIG (reference sequence). Trimming took 5 bases from V and 12 from J, leaving 17 bases between them. This CDR3 has 11 residues.

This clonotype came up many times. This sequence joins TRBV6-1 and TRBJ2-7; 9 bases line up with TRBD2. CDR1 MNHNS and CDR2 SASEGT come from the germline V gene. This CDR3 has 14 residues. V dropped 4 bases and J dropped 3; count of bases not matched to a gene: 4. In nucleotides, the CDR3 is TGTGCCAGCAGTGCAGCGGGAGGACTCTACGAGCAGTACTTC. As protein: CASSAAGGLYEQYF.

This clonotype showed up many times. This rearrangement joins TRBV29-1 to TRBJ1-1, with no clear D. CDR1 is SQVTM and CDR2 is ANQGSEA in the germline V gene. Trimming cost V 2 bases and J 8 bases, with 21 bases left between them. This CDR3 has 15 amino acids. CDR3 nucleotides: TGCAGCGTTGAAATAATTGATAGTCGGCAACACGAAGCTTTCTTT. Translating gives CSVEIIDSRQHEAFF. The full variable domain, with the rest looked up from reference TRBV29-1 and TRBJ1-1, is SAVISQKPSRDICQRGTSLTIQCQVDSQVTMMFWYRQQPGQSLTLIATANQGSEATYESGFVIDKFPISRPNLTFSTLTVSNMSPEDSSIYLCSVEIIDSRQHEAFFGQGTRLTVV.

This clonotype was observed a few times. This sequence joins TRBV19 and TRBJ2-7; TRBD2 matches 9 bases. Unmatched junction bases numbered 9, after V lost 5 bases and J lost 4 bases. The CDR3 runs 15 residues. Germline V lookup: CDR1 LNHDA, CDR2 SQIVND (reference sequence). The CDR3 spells CASSQETSGSYEQYF. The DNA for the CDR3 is TGTGCCAGTAGTCAGGAGACTAGCGGAAGTTACGAGCAGTACTTC.

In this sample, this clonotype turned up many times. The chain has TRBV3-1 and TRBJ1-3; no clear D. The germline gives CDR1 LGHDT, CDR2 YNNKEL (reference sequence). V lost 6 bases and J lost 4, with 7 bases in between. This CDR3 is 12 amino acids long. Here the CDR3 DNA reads TGTGCCAGCAGTCTAGACGGAAACACCATATATTTT. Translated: CASSLDGNTIYF.

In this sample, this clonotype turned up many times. The CDR3 DNA reads TGCGCCAGCATGGCCGGGAACACCGGGGAGCTGTTTTTT. It encodes CASMAGNTGELFF. The J gene is TRBJ2-2, the V gene TRBV10-1; D ambiguous. This CDR3 has 13 amino acids. Per the germline V gene, CDR1 is WNHNN and CDR2 is SYGVQD (reference sequence). The ends were cut back, 7 bases at V and 1 base at J, with 7 bases in the middle.

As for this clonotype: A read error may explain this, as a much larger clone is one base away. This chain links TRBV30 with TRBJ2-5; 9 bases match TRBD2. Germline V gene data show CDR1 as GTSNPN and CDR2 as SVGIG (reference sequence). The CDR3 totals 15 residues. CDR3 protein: CVWSGGTSLRETQYF. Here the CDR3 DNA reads TGTGTCTGGAGCGGGGGGACTAGCCTACGAGAGACCCAGTACTTC.

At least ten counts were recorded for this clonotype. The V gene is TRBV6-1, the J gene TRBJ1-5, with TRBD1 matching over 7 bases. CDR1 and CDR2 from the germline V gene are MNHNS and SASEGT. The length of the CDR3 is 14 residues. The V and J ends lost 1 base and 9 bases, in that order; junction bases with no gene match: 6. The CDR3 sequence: CASSEGRPGGPQHF. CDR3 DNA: TGTGCCAGCAGTGAAGGGAGACCAGGGGGGCCCCAGCATTTT.